What follows is one T cell receptor beta chain and its context. Its antigen is unknown. Per-base qualities were not stored, and no clone one base away is much larger. This record comes from a study of blood T cell dynamics during melanoma immunotherapy (dated by TCRdb to 2019 to 2021). Background for the entire study: All patients had metastatic melanoma and were given first-line pembrolizumab or nivolumab plus ipilimumab as standard of care in the United Kingdom. A training cohort was formed from consecutive patients, and a further independent group of patients from the same centre was pooled into an external validation set. To find early correlates of response, peripheral T cell receptor repertoires were profiled in metastatic melanoma patients before and after one cycle of checkpoint inhibitor therapy. General study outcomes and caveats: Whether the T cell clones behind the repertoire changes were melanoma-specific or instead reflected general immune activation was something the study could not determine. The relatively small sample size was acknowledged as potentially limiting generalization of the results. A bifurcated reorganization of the PBMC repertoire at W3, with increased clonality or increased diversity, was observed in patients who later achieved disease control, unlike in progressors.

The time point label, as the study defines it: week 3, after first cycle of checkpoint inhibitor. Blood samples were collected before treatment (T0) and at week 3 (W3), after the first cycle of checkpoint blockade. Except for a couple of patients with rapid clinical progression, response was assessed 12 weeks after the first infusion by RECIST 1.1; disease control meant complete response, partial response or stable disease. Patients were excluded for prior systemic cancer treatment, concomitant immunosuppressant therapy or synchronous other active malignancies. To track both circulating cells and T cell turnover, TCR beta was sequenced from bulk PBMC as well as from plasma cell-free DNA. Lymphoprep and SepMate tubes were used to isolate PBMC from blood, and red cell lysis was then performed. QIAamp DNA Blood Mini kits were used to extract DNA from PBMC and from sorted T cell subsets. For every bulk PBMC sample, a fixed 350 ng of DNA was loaded. TCR beta CDR3 sequences were amplified from genomic DNA with the immunoSEQ TCRb Assay kit following manufacturer instructions. The KAPA Library Quantification Kit for Illumina platforms was used to quantify the pooled libraries by qPCR. Sequencing of the pooled libraries was done on an Illumina NextSeq 500, with clustering at about 0.55-1.2 pM. Per the original workflow: TCR data were analyzed using immunoSEQ ANALYZER and the R LymphoSeq package. A rearrangement efficiency score was calculated as productive divided by the sum of productive and non-productive CDR3 sequences. Clonality was assessed using the Gini coefficient and diversity using the Renyi index at alpha=1, with pairwise comparisons between timepoints within each patient. In LymphoSeq, clonal relatedness was computed with an edit distance of 3 and repertoire similarity was computed with the Bhattacharyya coefficient. To classify response, a linear discriminant analysis based on week-3 changes in clonality and diversity was built with the R MASS and caret packages. This immuneACCESS table, as held by TCRdb, lists in-frame sequences with V and J called but not all clones. Of the missing ones, under half trace to an unresolved V gene in checked studies; the others have no known cause. From that table come the V and J calls and clone size; the DNA was used to work out D and trimming. The sample table shows about 19,000 clones, and around 90% are seen once. 7.5% to 9.5% of the sample is held by the ten biggest clonotypes.

Reading the germline V gene (reference sequence) gives CDR1 MNHEY and CDR2 SMNVEV. The CDR3 runs 20 amino acids, cysteine and phenylalanine included. Just the 60-base CDR3 DNA is kept, in frame starting at base 1. V trim: 0 bases; J trim: 0 bases; unmatched bases: 10. Sequenced material: blood, taken from a patient treated with checkpoint blockade. The chain was built from TRBV27 and TRBJ2-1; a stretch of 11 junction bases matches TRBD2. The source of this sequence is a human donor with melanoma. At the DNA level, the sequence is TGTGCCAGCAGTTTATCGATAACTAGCGGGAGTGTTTTCTCCTACAATGAGCAGTTCTTC. This sequence encodes CASSLSITSGSVFSYNEQFF.